These 21 T cell receptor beta chains were all obtained from the same sample, sequenced in a study of T cell responses to AZD1222 COVID-19 vaccine. Only in-frame clones appear in the TCRdb table, and some are missing; sequencing was by immunoSEQ multiplex PCR. This sample has some 160,000 clones, with roughly nine tenths found just once. Material: peripheral blood, obtained 28 days after the second AZD1222 dose. The receptor source for this set is an adult who received the AZD1222 COVID-19 vaccine.

The CDR3 reads CASRGGLTYEQYF. Written as DNA, the CDR3 is TGTGCCAGCAGAGGCGGTTTGACCTACGAGCAGTACTTC. The J gene is TRBJ2-7, the V gene TRBV14; D gene unclear. This CDR3 is built from 13 residues. Per the germline V gene, CDR1 is SGHDN and CDR2 is FVKESK. With 6 bases removed from V and 2 bases from J, the gap between germline ends came to 11 bases.

The rearrangement uses TRBV7-8 and TRBJ1-1; maybe TRBD1 (6 bases). The CDR3 has 16 residues. CDR1 is SGHVS and CDR2 is FQNEAQ in the germline V gene. Trimming cost V 1 base and J 1 base, with 13 bases left between them. The CDR3 DNA reads TGTGCCAGCAGCTTAGAGTTCGCAGGGGCGAACACTGAAGCTTTCTTT. Translation: CASSLEFAGANTEAFF.

To note about this clone: Other nucleotide sequences in the sample specify the same CDR3. CDR3 bases: TGTGCCTGGAGTGTACAGGGGAATCAGCCCCAGCATTTT. Its protein product is CAWSVQGNQPQHF. The rearrangement joins TRBV30 to TRBJ1-5; TRBD1 matches 7 bases. The CDR3 spans 13 residues. Losses at the gene ends were 0 bases for V and 4 bases for J; bases not matched to a gene: 0. Germline V lookup: CDR1 GTSNPN, CDR2 SVGIG (reference sequence).

In its sample, this clone was seen once. The chain has TRBV18 and TRBJ1-2; D not certain. The CDR3 has 13 residues. CDR1 and CDR2 from the germline V gene are KGHSH and LQKENI. The V and J ends lost 1 base and 2 bases respectively, with 5 bases between them. CDR3 protein: CASSPLGNYGYTF. DNA for the CDR3: TGTGCCAGCTCACCACTCGGGAACTATGGCTACACCTTC. Full variable domain (remainder filled in from reference TRBV18 and TRBJ1-2): NAGVMQNPRHLVRRRGQEARLRCSPMKGHSHVYWYRQLPEEGLKFMVYLQKENIIDESGMPKERFSAEFPKEGPSILRIQQVVRGDSAAYFCASSPLGNYGYTFGSGTRLTVV.

This clone was seen a single time. J is TRBJ1-1 and V is TRBV19, with TRBD1 matching 8 bases. The CDR3 runs to 13 residues. Trimming at V came to 8 bases and at J to 1 base, leaving 3 bases not matched to a gene. CDR1 is LNHDA and CDR2 is SQIVND in the germline V gene (reference sequence). In DNA, the CDR3 is TGTGCCAGTCGGACAGGGTGGAACACTGAAGCTTTCTTT. It yields the protein CASRTGWNTEAFF.

This sequence joins TRBV5-8 and TRBJ2-7; D possibly corresponds to TRBD2 (6 bases). The CDR3 has 15 amino acids. Germline loops: CDR1 SGHTS, CDR2 YDEGEE. V was shortened by 3 bases and J by 5 bases, with 18 bases between the two germline ends. The CDR3 nucleotides are TGTGCCAGCAGCTCCCGGGCGGCGGGGAGCCACGAGCAGTACTTC. Its protein is CASSSRAAGSHEQYF.

This clone has only one observation. The V call is TRBV7-9, the J call TRBJ1-1, with 11 nucleotides matching TRBD1. The CDR3 runs to 15 residues. V was pared by 5 bases and J by 4 bases, with 6 bases of the junction left unmatched. In germline, CDR1 is SEHNR, CDR2 FQNEAQ (reference sequence). CDR3 nucleotides: TGTGCCAGCAGCATCCGGGACAGGGGGTTCACTGAAGCTTTCTTT. Its protein is CASSIRDRGFTEAFF.

This chain links TRBV5-1 with TRBJ1-3; D is undetermined. The CDR3 has 15 residues. The V and J ends lost 0 bases and 0 bases respectively, with 7 bases between them. Looked up from germline, CDR1 is SGHRS and CDR2 is YFSETQ. CDR3 loop: CASSLGSVSGNTIYF. The CDR3, as DNA: TGCGCCAGCAGCTTGGGGAGTGTCTCTGGAAACACCATATATTTT.

V usage is TRBV13 and J usage is TRBJ1-1; D not certain. CDR1 is PRHDT and CDR2 is FYEKMQ in the germline V gene (reference sequence). The CDR3 has 15 amino acids. V was pared by 5 bases and J by 4 bases, with 17 bases between. CDR3 nucleotides: TGTGCCAGCAGCCCGGGATCATGGAGAGGCACTGAAGCTTTCTTT. Its translation is CASSPGSWRGTEAFF.

The chain recombines TRBV7-2 with TRBJ2-6; D gene uncertain. Germline lookup yields CDR1 SGHTA and CDR2 FQGNSA. This CDR3 is 14 amino acids long. The V and J ends lost 5 bases and 0 bases respectively, with 5 bases between them. CDR3 coding DNA: TGTGCCAGCAGCCCAGCCTCTGGGGCCAACGTCCTGACTTTC. Protein: CASSPASGANVLTF.

The genes are TRBV6-1 and TRBJ1-6, with a possible D match to TRBD1 (5 bases). Germline CDR1 and CDR2: MNHNS and SASEGT. Between the trimmed V and J ends, which lost 4 bases and 0 bases, there was a span of 13 bases. The CDR3 has 17 amino acids. CDR3 residues: CASSAGGGSSYNSPLHF. The CDR3 DNA is TGTGCCAGCAGTGCGGGGGGAGGCAGCTCCTATAATTCACCCCTCCACTTT.

This chain connects TRBV4-2 to TRBJ1-2; D is unresolved. The V and J ends lost 1 base and 7 bases respectively, with 7 bases between them. The CDR3 extends over 12 amino acids. The germline gives CDR1 LGHNA, CDR2 YNFKEQ. CDR3 DNA sequence: TGTGCCAGCAGCCAAGTGAGGAGTGGCTACACCTTC. Translation gives CASSQVRSGYTF.

V gene TRBV4-3 combines with J gene TRBJ2-7; possibly TRBD1 or TRBD2 for D (5 bases each). V was shortened by 3 bases and J by 5 bases, with 11 bases between the two germline ends. There are 13 residues in the CDR3. CDR1 LGHNA and CDR2 YSLEER come from the germline V gene. The CDR3 loop is CASSHGGLDEQYF. The CDR3 coding sequence is TGCGCCAGCAGCCATGGGGGTCTGGACGAGCAGTACTTC.

The gene calls are TRBV4-1 and TRBJ2-5, with D uncertain. This CDR3 contains 14 residues. V lost 1 base to trimming and J lost 4 bases, with 10 bases between them. The V gene's germline CDR1 is MGHRA and CDR2 YSYEKL. CDR3 protein: CASSQVGPAETQYF. CDR3 in DNA: TGCGCCAGCAGCCAAGTGGGCCCGGCAGAGACCCAGTACTTC.

The chain has TRBV11-2 and TRBJ2-2; TRBD2 matches at 9 bases. With 4 bases clipped from V and 6 bases from J, the junction kept 6 bases outside the gene matches. The CDR3 loop spans 15 amino acids. Germline V gene sequence: CDR1 SGHAT, CDR2 FQNNGV. CDR3 nucleotide sequence: TGTGCCAGCAGCTCACCGACTAGCGGCCCCGGGGAGCTGTTTTTT. Protein sequence: CASSSPTSGPGELFF.

This chain connects TRBV9 to TRBJ2-7, with no clear D. V was pared by 4 bases and J by 0 bases, with 14 bases between. Germline-derived CDR1 and CDR2 are SGDLS and YYNGEE. CDR3 length: 15 amino acids. CDR3: CASSPRTVHSYEQYF. The CDR3, as DNA: TGTGCCAGCAGCCCCCGGACGGTCCACTCCTACGAGCAGTACTTC.

The chain has TRBV7-7 and TRBJ2-1; maybe TRBD2 (6 bases). The CDR3 has 15 amino acids. V lost 6 bases and J lost 7, with 19 bases in between. Germline loops: CDR1 SSHAT, CDR2 FNYEAQ (reference sequence). The CDR3 DNA follows: TGTGCCAGCAGTACTGGTCGTAGCGGCAATAATGAGCAGTTCTTC. The encoded protein is CASSTGRSGNNEQFF.

This sequence joins TRBV19 and TRBJ2-1; 7 nucleotides align to TRBD1. V dropped 3 bases and J dropped 4; count of bases not matched to a gene: 6. The CDR3 extends over 15 amino acids. The germline V gene encodes CDR1 LNHDA and CDR2 SQIVND (reference sequence). CDR3 loop: CASSIRDRTYNEQFF. Here the CDR3 DNA reads TGTGCCAGTAGTATCCGGGACAGAACTTACAATGAGCAGTTCTTC.

Only one count was recorded for this clone. CDR3 in DNA: TGTGCCAGCAGGAAAGGGACAGGGCCTCAGCCCCAGCATTTT. Its protein product is CASRKGTGPQPQHF. J is TRBJ1-5 and V is TRBV6-5, with TRBD1 identical over 9 bases. With V trimmed by 6 bases and J by 6 bases, 6 bases remained unmatched. Per germline, CDR1 MNHEY and CDR2 SVGAGI. The CDR3 runs to 14 residues.

The DNA for the CDR3 is TGTGCCAGCAGTGAAGTCGGGGACAGGGGGTGGAACTATGGCTACACCTTC. Protein: CASSEVGDRGWNYGYTF. The chain couples TRBV6-1 to TRBJ1-2; 11 bases fit TRBD1. The CDR3 is 17 amino acids. J gave up 2 bases and V 1 base, and 6 bases lay outside the gene matches. Germline CDR1 reads MNHNS; CDR2 reads SASEGT.

The CDR3 protein is CASSPRVPYEQYF. CDR3 nucleotide sequence: TGTGCCAGCAGTCCCAGGGTCCCATACGAGCAGTACTTC. V usage is TRBV27 and J usage is TRBJ2-7, with D possibly matching TRBD1 (5 bases). Looked up from germline, CDR1 is MNHEY and CDR2 is SMNVEV (reference sequence). V dropped 5 bases and J dropped 4 bases, with 12 bases sitting between them. CDR3 length: 13 residues.